The T cell receptor (beta chain) under discussion was sequenced for a study of early T cells in non-severe SARS-CoV-2 infection. Points from the study as a whole: Sequences matched to VDJdb favored anti-spike CD8 responses, while private and CD4 specificities were missed.

Germline V lookup: CDR1 SGHTA, CDR2 FQGNSA. Between the trimmed V and J ends, which lost 5 bases and 5 bases, there was a span of 10 bases. This CDR3 is built from 13 residues. This clonotype was seen only a few times. Its cognate antigen is unknown. In the library, individual cDNA molecules carried attached unique molecular identifiers. A single record per CDR3 protein comes from TCRdb applying MiXCR to the 5' RACE reads. The sample records over 30,000 distinct CDR3 sequences, 5.4% being singletons. Sample: whole blood. The V and J genes are TRBV7-2 and TRBJ2-1; D ambiguous. This clonotype was obtained from an adult who was a healthcare worker with PCR-confirmed SARS-CoV-2 infection or an uninfected control (not recorded which). The CDR3 loop reads CASSVSRHNEQFF. In DNA, the CDR3 is TGTGCCAGCAGCGTAAGTCGGCACAATGAGCAGTTCTTC.